These 5 T cell receptor beta chains were sequenced from one sample in a study of shared clonotypes between healthy human individuals. The table came from immunoSEQ multiplex PCR; TCRdb's copy has only in-frame clones and leaves some out. Of roughly 700,000 clones in the sample, roughly 88% are singletons; the top ten hold about a third. The sequenced material came from memory CD8+ T cells from PBMCs. Subset of the sample: CD45RO+ cells pooled with CCR7-negative TemRA cells. All receptors derive from a man aged 18 to 29 in good health. Some clones in this sample may be carry-over from other donors' samples.

V is TRBV13 and J is TRBJ2-7; TRBD1 is a possible D gene (5 bases). Trimming shortened V by 6 bases and J by 6 bases, and 9 bases separated the two germline ends. This CDR3 is built from 11 residues. Germline CDR1 PRHDT, CDR2 FYEKMQ (reference sequence). For the CDR3, the DNA is TGTGCCAGCAGATCAGGGTTCGAGCAGTACTTC. As protein: CASRSGFEQYF.

The V and J genes are TRBV2 and TRBJ1-1, with D hard to call. The CDR3 runs to 15 residues. Germline V gene lookup returns CDR1 SNHLY and CDR2 FYNNEI. V was clipped by 0 bases and J by 3 bases, with 11 bases between them. For the CDR3, the DNA is TGTGCCAGCAGTGAAGCGGCAGGCGAGGACACTGAAGCTTTCTTT. Protein: CASSEAAGEDTEAFF.

The J gene is TRBJ1-2, the V gene TRBV19; 7 nucleotides line up with TRBD1. Germline CDR1 is LNHDA and CDR2 is SQIVND (reference sequence). V trimming: 3 bases; J trimming: 4 bases; junction bases outside the gene matches: 11. CDR3 size: 16 residues. Here the CDR3 DNA reads TGTGCCAGTAGTATCCCATCTGAGGGGGCGATCTATGGCTACACCTTC. It encodes CASSIPSEGAIYGYTF.

V usage is TRBV19 and J usage is TRBJ2-7, with 7 positions matching TRBD2. The CDR3 is 13 residues long. Germline values: CDR1 LNHDA, CDR2 SQIVND (reference sequence). This CDR3 reads CASLGGNPYEQYF. Written as DNA, the CDR3 is TGTGCTTCCCTGGGAGGGAACCCCTACGAGCAGTACTTC.

The chain recombines TRBV11-2 with TRBJ2-7, with 8 nucleotides matching TRBD1. This CDR3 is built from 14 residues. Trimming cost V 5 bases and J 3 bases; bases outside gene matches: 6. CDR1 and CDR2 from the germline V gene are SGHAT and FQNNGV. This chain's CDR3 is CASSLTGGNYEQYF. The CDR3 DNA follows: TGTGCCAGCAGCCTAACAGGGGGAAACTACGAGCAGTACTTC.